Listed below are T cell receptor beta chains from one sample, sequenced in a study of T cells in Graves' hyperthyroidism and ophthalmopathy. TCRdb re-derived calls from the multiplex PCR reads in MiXCR, one entry per CDR3 protein. The repertoire holds 300,000 or so distinct CDR3 sequences, with over 20% as singletons. The sequenced sample consisted of blood. The receptors stem from a woman in her fifties or sixties with Graves' hyperthyroidism. The CDR3 runs from the conserved cysteine through the conserved F or W.

V gene	J gene	CDR3 protein
TRBV19	TRBJ1-2	CATVVPGTNYGYTF
TRBV6-1	TRBJ2-5	CASFSGGPPETQYF
TRBV27	TRBJ2-1	CASSLSWANEQFF
TRBV18	TRBJ2-7	CASSPRDLASYEQYF
TRBV19	TRBJ2-7	CASGTNGTYEQYF
TRBV29-1	TRBJ2-3	CSVGRSTDTQYF
TRBV7-9	TRBJ2-4	CASSLAQGAWYF
TRBV2	TRBJ1-2	CASRGMRGFQGAEDYGYTF
TRBV20-1	TRBJ2-7	CSARAGGAYEQYF
TRBV10-2	TRBJ2-7	CASSGLFEQYF
TRBV20-1	TRBJ2-5	CSASPPETQYF
TRBV12-5	TRBJ2-1	CASGPPRLPNEQFF
TRBV27	TRBJ2-3	CASSSGRQGAFDTQYF
TRBV3-1	TRBJ2-7	CASSPYLGEQYF
TRBV14	TRBJ1-1	CASSQGPLTEAFF
TRBV7-2	TRBJ1-6	CASRRGDSNSPLHF
TRBV28	TRBJ2-2	CASSLIRTANTGELFF
TRBV20-1	TRBJ1-1	CSARDQTARRSNTEAFF
TRBV20-1	TRBJ2-1	CSASGNSIPYNEQFF
TRBV7-8	TRBJ2-1	CASTPPGSNEQFF
TRBV4-1	TRBJ1-5	CASSQPGQGNQPQHF
TRBV11-2	TRBJ2-5	CASSIGWETQYF
TRBV27	TRBJ1-2	CAVRQGARGYTF
TRBV7-9	TRBJ1-2	CASSPGTAGYGYTF
TRBV5-1	TRBJ1-1	CASREGGGGTEAFF
TRBV11-3	TRBJ2-7	CASSFGLAGGYEQYF
TRBV6-1	TRBJ2-6	CASTPVGPGSGANVLTF
TRBV19	TRBJ1-4	CASSPESLLSTNEKLFF
TRBV28	TRBJ1-4	CASSLSQTGFNEKLFF
TRBV7-9	TRBJ2-7	CASSWGGFYEQYF
TRBV10-3	TRBJ1-1	CAISDSGQSTEAFF
TRBV3-1	TRBJ2-3	CASSQAKLAGEAQYF
TRBV27	TRBJ2-1	CASSPITQNEQFF
TRBV25-1	TRBJ1-2	CASSTLTGVDGYTF
TRBV29-1	TRBJ1-2	CSVEGGQGGYTF
TRBV14	TRBJ2-1	CASSPRTGPNEQFF
TRBV28	TRBJ1-4	CASSLGGQGNEKLFF
TRBV14	TRBJ2-2	CASSQDRVPGELFF
TRBV30	TRBJ2-2	CAWSDRGNRELFF
TRBV30	TRBJ1-4	CAASGGRSEKLFF
TRBV7-2	TRBJ2-1	CASSLSSYNNEQFF